The present TCR beta chain was sequenced within a study of CD8 T cells in ankylosing spondylitis. Whole-study findings and limits: Matched ankylosing spondylitis synovial fluid reportedly contained a significantly enriched population of disease-linked clones.

Quantitative 5'-RACE with molecular barcodes produced the TCR beta libraries. TCRdb re-called the 5' RACE reads with MiXCR, one entry per CDR3 protein. The repertoire has about 24,000 distinct CDR3 sequences, about an eighth of them found once; the top ten carry around 30%. This clonotype was counted many times. What it recognizes is unknown. The germline V gene has CDR1 MDHEN and CDR2 SYDVKM. The V end lost 3 bases, the J end lost 0 bases, and 10 bases lay between the germline ends. CDR3 size: 15 residues. The origin of this receptor is a male donor with ankylosing spondylitis or in good health (not recorded which). What was sequenced was blood. This rearrangement joins TRBV28 to TRBJ2-3; unclear D gene. The CDR3 DNA sequence: TGTGCCAGCAGTTTGTTCGTGCTAAGCACAGATACGCAGTATTTT. As protein: CASSLFVLSTDTQYF.